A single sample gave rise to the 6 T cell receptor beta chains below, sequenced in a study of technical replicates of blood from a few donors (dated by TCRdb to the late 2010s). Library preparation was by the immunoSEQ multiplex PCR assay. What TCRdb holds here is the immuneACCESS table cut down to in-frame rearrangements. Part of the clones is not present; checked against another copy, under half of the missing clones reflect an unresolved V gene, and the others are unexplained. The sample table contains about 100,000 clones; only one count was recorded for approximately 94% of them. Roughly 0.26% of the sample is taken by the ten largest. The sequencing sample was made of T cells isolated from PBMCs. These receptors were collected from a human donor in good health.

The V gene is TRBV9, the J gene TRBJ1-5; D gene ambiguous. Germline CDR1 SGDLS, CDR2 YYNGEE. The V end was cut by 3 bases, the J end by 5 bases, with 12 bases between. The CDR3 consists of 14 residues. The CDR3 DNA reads TGTGCCAGCAGCGCGGACTTTTTTCATCAGCCCCAGCATTTT. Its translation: CASSADFFHQPQHF.

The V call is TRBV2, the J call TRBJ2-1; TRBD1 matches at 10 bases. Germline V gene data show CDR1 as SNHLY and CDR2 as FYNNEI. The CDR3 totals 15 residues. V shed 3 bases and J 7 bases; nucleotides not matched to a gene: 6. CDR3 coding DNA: TGTGCCAGCAGTGAGGCCCGGACAGGGGGAAATGAGCAGTTCTTC. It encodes CASSEARTGGNEQFF.

Written as DNA, the CDR3 is TGTGCCAGCAGGTTCTGGGAGGGCACTGAAGCTTTCTTT. It encodes CASRFWEGTEAFF. The chain employs TRBV28 and TRBJ1-1, with no clear D. The V gene's germline CDR1 is MDHEN and CDR2 SYDVKM. The germline V and J ends were trimmed by 6 bases and 4 bases, with 12 bases remaining between them. The CDR3 contains 13 residues.

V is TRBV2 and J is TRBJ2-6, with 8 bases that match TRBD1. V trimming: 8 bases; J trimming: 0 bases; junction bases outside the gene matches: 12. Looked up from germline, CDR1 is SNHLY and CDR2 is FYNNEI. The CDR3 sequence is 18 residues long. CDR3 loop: CASHGTGRFYSGANVLTF. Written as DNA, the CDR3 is TGTGCCAGCCATGGGACAGGACGATTTTACTCTGGGGCCAACGTCCTGACTTTC.

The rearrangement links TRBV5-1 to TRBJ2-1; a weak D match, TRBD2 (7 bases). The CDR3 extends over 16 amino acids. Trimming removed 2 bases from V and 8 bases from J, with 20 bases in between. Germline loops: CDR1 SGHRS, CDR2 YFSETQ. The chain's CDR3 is CASSLTGLGGGDEQFF. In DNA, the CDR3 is TGCGCCAGCAGCTTAACAGGGCTTGGCGGGGGCGATGAGCAGTTCTTC.

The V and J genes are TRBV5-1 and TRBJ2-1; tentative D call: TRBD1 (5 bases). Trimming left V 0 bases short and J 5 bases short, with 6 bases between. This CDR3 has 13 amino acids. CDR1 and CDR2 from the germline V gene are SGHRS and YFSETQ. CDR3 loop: CASSLARDNEQFF. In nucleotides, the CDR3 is TGCGCCAGCAGCTTGGCCAGGGACAATGAGCAGTTCTTC.